The count of the clone carrying this T cell receptor beta chain is one. No antigen is known for it. This specimen belongs to a study of vaccination effects on CD4 cells after COVID-19. V was shortened by 0 bases and J by 0 bases, with 12 bases between the two germline ends. Germline V gives CDR1 MGHRA, CDR2 YSYEKL. This CDR3 is 17 amino acids long. The assay was immunoSEQ multiplex PCR, and TCRdb's table has in-frame clones only and misses some. The data contain approximately 12,000 clones, 71% of them seen just once; the ten biggest clones take up roughly 9%. Before sequencing, viral peptide pools were used by the ViraFEST assay to expand antigen-specific CD4+ T cells. Subsequent to roughly 9 days of culture, CD4+ T cells were isolated. Every participant took two doses of the BNT162b2 or mRNA-1273 vaccine. Vaccinated recipients, who were negative for nucleocapsid antibodies, had no history of SARS-CoV-2 infection. Supplemented with around 9.8 IU/ml IL-2 and 10 ug/ml peptides, roughly 2 million PBMC per well were kept in culture.

This TCR derives from a human donor who received a COVID-19 vaccine. The rearrangement joins TRBV4-1 to TRBJ2-1, with D hard to call. The input for sequencing was CD4+ T cells from PBMCs cultured with SARS-CoV-2 spike peptides, taken after COVID-19 vaccination. In nucleotides, the CDR3 is TGCGCCAGCAGCCAAGAAGCTGGGTCCTCCTCCTACAATGAGCAGTTCTTC. Amino acid sequence: CASSQEAGSSSYNEQFF.